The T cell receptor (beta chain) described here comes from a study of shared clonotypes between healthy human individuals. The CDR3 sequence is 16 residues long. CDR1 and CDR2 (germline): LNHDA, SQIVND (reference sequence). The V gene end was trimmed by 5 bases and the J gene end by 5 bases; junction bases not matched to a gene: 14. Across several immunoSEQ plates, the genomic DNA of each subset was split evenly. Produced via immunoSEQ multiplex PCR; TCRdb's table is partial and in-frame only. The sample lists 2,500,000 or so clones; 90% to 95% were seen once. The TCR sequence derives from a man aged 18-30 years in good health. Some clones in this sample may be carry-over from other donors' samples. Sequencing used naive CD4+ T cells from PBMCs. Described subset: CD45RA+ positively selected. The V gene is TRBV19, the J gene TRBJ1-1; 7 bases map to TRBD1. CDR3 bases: TGTGCCAGTAGTGGACAGGCGTGGGTTGTGAGGACTGAAGCTTTCTTT. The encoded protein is CASSGQAWVVRTEAFF. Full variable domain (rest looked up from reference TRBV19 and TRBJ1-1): DGGITQSPKYLFRKEGQNVTLSCEQNLNHDAMYWYRQDPGQGLRLIYYSQIVNDFQKGDIAEGYSVSREKKESFPLTVTSAQKNPTAFYLCASSGQAWVVRTEAFFGQGTRLTVV.